Below, one TCR beta chain is given with its context. Described time point: acute HCV infection, within 168 days of estimated infection date. No in vitro expansion preceded sequencing of these hepatitis C virus-specific cells, which were studied ex vivo. Staining for HCV-specific cells used the tetramer carrying NS3 residues 1073-1081. CD3, CD8 and CD45RO antibodies stained cells; a viability dye excluded dead cells. Germline values: CDR1 LGHNA, CDR2 YNFKEQ. The junction had 8 bases not matched to a gene; V was cut back by 1 base and J by 2 bases. This CDR3 contains 16 residues. The method was immunoSEQ multiplex PCR; TCRdb's version includes in-frame clones alone and lacks a portion of them. The table lists 3,800 or so clones, 35% to 45% of them singletons, with 8.7% in the top ten. The data stem from a study of CD8 T cells in acute hepatitis C reinfection. Overall study context: CD8+ T cells specific for HCV NS3-1073 were sequenced. The study, taken as a whole, reports: Only TCRbeta was bulk sequenced, so alphabeta pairing of public clonotypes remains unknown. All groups preferentially used TRBV04 and TRBV06, which was not due to overrepresentation in the naive pool.

Specimen: HCV NS3-1073 tetramer-sorted CD8+ T cells from PBMCs, collected during acute infection. The chain links TRBV4-2 to TRBJ2-7, with 7 positions matching TRBD2. The TCR was taken from a man aged 25-45 years with chronic hepatitis C. The CDR3: CASSQVGSGAPYEQYF. CDR3 nucleotides: TGTGCCAGCAGCCAAGTTGGGAGCGGGGCTCCCTACGAGCAGTACTTC.